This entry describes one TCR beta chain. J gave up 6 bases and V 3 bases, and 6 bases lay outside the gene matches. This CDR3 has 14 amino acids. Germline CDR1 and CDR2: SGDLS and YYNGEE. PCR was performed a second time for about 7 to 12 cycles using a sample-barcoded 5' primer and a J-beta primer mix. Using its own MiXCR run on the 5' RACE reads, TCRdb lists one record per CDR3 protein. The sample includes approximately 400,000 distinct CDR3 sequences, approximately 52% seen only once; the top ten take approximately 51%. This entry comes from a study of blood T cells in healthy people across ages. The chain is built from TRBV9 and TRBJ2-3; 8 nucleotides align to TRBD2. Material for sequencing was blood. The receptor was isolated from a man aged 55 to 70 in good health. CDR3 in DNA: TGTGCCAGCAGCGGCAGCGGGAGTTCCGATACGCAGTATTTT. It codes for CASSGSGSSDTQYF.